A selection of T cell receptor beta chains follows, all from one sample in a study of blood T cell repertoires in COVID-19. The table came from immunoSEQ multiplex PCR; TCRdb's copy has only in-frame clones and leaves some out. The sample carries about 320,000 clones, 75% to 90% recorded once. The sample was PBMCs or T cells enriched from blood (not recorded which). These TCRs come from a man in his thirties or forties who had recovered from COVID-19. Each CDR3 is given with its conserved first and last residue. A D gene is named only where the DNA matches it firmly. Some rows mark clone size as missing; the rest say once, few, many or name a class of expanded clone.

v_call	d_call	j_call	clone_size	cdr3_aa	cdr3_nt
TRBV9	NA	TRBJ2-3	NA	CASSSRPDSTDTQYF	TGTGCCAGCAGCTCTAGACCAGACAGCACAGATACGCAGTATTTT
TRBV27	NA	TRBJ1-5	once	CASSSYGEGNQPQHF	TGTGCCAGCAGTTCGTACGGGGAGGGCAATCAGCCCCAGCATTTT
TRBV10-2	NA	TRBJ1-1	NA	CASTSGNTEAFF	TGCGCCAGCACGTCGGGGAACACTGAAGCTTTCTTT
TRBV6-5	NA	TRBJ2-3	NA	CASSSITGGTDTQYF	TGTGCCAGCAGTTCTATAACGGGGGGCACAGATACGCAGTATTTT
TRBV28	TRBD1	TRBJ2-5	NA	CASSPSGTGRLAQYF	TGTGCCAGCAGTCCCTCCGGGACAGGTCGTTTGGCCCAGTACTTC
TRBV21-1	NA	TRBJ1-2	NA	CASSKDLKDYGYTF	TGTGCCAGCAGCAAAGACCTAAAAGACTATGGCTACACCTTC
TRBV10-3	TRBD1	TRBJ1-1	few	CAIRRTGFGNTEAFF	TGTGCCATCAGGCGGACAGGCTTCGGAAACACTGAAGCTTTCTTT
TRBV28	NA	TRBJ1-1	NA	CASSLGGGGSDTEAFF	TGTGCCAGCAGTTTGGGTGGGGGAGGGTCCGACACTGAAGCTTTCTTT
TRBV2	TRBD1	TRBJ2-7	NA	CASHIGTGAREQYF	TGTGCCAGCCATATTGGGACAGGGGCGCGCGAGCAGTACTTC
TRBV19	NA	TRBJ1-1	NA	CASITRMNTEAFF	TGTGCCAGTATAACCAGAATGAACACTGAAGCTTTCTTT
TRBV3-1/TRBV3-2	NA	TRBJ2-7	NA	CASSQVARGRPYEQYF	TGTGCCAGCAGCCAGGTCGCCCGGGGAAGACCCTACGAGCAGTACTTC
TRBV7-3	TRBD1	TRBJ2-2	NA	CASSLADRAAGELFF	TGTGCCAGCAGCTTGGCGGACAGGGCGGCCGGGGAGCTGTTTTTT
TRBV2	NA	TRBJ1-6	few	CASRGSPNSPLHF	TGTGCCAGCAGAGGGAGCCCCAATTCACCCCTCCACTTT
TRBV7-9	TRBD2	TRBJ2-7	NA	CASSLAGGYEQYF	TGTGCCAGCAGCTTGGCGGGGGGGTACGAGCAGTACTTC
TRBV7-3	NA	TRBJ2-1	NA	CASGQGSNEQFF	TGTGCCAGCGGGCAAGGAAGCAATGAGCAGTTCTTC
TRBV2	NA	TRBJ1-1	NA	CASSLGLGGTEAFF	TGTGCCAGCAGTTTGGGCCTCGGGGGCACTGAAGCTTTCTTT